Listed here is a single T cell receptor beta chain. This record belongs to a study of blood T cell repertoires in COVID-19. Study as a whole: There were acute and convalescent COVID-19 samples, and they came from the United States, Italy and Spain. PBMCs, B-cell-depleted T cells, or T cells provided the cDNA or gDNA that made up the material.

CDR3 length: 13 residues. Germline CDR1 reads MNHEY; CDR2 reads SMNVEV (reference sequence). V lost 2 bases and J 6 bases, leaving 8 bases between the germline ends. Authors' analysis steps: Reference gene primer amplification gave nucleated cell count estimates. This table comes from immunoSEQ multiplex PCR, and its TCRdb copy is limited to in-frame clones, with some not included. From that table come the V and J calls and clone size; the DNA was used to work out D and trimming. The table records under 300,000 clones, roughly 88% of them present only once. The rearrangement joins TRBV27 to TRBJ1-5, with D possibly matching TRBD1 (5 bases). Sequenced sample: peripheral blood. This TCR came from a young woman with acute or convalescent COVID-19. Here the CDR3 DNA reads TGTGCCAGCAGTTTAGCCGGGGGTCAGCCCCAGCATTTT. It specifies CASSLAGGQPQHF.